This T cell receptor beta chain was sequenced in a study of blood T cells in healthy people across ages. Overall study findings and caveats: The recorded TCR beta diversity per million T cells decreased in a roughly linear manner with age.

This clonotype was counted a few times. Its antigen is still unknown. A second PCR of 7 to 11 cycles used a sample-barcoded 5' primer and a J-beta primer mix. TCRdb called the 5' RACE reads again in MiXCR, with one record for every CDR3 protein. The table has about 800,000 distinct CDR3 sequences, approximately 25% seen once. Germline lookup yields CDR1 SNHLY and CDR2 FYNNEI. This CDR3 comprises 10 residues. These data also featured in a second study, about T cells of mothers and their children. This second study notes: The people who donated were a few healthy Caucasian mothers and their six children.

The TCR sequence derives from a boy aged 5-17 years in good health. The V call is TRBV2, the J call TRBJ2-5; D is uncertain. The better agreement between TRBJ2-1 and the DNA end casts doubt on the J call. Sequencing used blood. The CDR3 DNA sequence: TGTGCCAGCAGTGAGTACCGGCAGTTCTTC. It is translated as CASSEYRQFF.